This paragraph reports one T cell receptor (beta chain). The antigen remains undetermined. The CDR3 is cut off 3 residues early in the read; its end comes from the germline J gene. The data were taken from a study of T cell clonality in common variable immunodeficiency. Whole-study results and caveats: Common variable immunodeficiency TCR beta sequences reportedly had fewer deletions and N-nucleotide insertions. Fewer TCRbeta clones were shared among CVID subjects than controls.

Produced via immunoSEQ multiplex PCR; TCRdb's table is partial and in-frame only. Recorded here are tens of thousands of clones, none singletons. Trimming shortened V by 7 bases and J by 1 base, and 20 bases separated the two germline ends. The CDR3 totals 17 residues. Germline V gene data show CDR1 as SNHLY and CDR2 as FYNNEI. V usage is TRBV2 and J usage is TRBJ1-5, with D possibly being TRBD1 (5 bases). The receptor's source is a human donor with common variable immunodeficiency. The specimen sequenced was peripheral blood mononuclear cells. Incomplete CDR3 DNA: TGTGCCAGCAAGGGCAGCTACGACCCAGGGAGCAATCAGCCC. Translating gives CASKGSYDPGSNQP. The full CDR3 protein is CASKGSYDPGSNQPQHF. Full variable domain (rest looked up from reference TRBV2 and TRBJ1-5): EPEVTQTPSHQVTQMGQEVILRCVPISNHLYFYWYRQILGQKVEFLVSFYNNEISEKSEIFDDQFSVERPDGSNFTLKIRSTKLEDSAMYFCASKGSYDPGSNQPQHFGDGTRLSIL.